This T cell receptor beta chain was obtained from a study of regulatory T cells in long-lasting Graves disease. About the study: Graves' patients with a new diagnosis had received antithyroid drugs under 3 months. The study's findings and limits: The study found lower TCR diversity in persistent Graves' patients than in newly diagnosed ones.

This sample's time point: newly diagnosed GD, antithyroid drugs for less than 3 months. PBMC-extracted RNA yielded the TCR library. The CDR3 contains 14 residues. Germline-derived CDR1 and CDR2 are MGHRA and YSYEKL. Of note for this clonotype: Its antigen remains unknown.

Both iRepertoire HTBI primers and Arm-PCR of CDR3 regions were used to build the TCR beta libraries. From the multiplex PCR reads, TCRdb called clonotypes with MiXCR, one entry per CDR3 protein. The sample lists about 430,000 distinct CDR3 sequences; roughly 15% were seen once. These data are also associated with another study on T cells in Graves' hyperthyroidism and ophthalmopathy. From that study: In making diagnoses, clinical symptoms, serum thyroxine and TRAb, thyroid ultrasound and orbital computed tomography were all used. First-round RT-PCR of the TCR CDR3 relied on the HTBI primer set.

Sequenced material: peripheral blood mononuclear cells (PBMCs), taken at new diagnosis, from a patient treated with antithyroid drugs. The clonotype was recovered from a middle-aged woman with Graves disease. This chain links TRBV4-1 with TRBJ2-5; D is tentatively TRBD1 or TRBD2 (6 bases each). The last part of the DNA fits TRBJ2-7 better; the J call may be wrong. This chain's CDR3 is CASSYREDSYEQYF. The CDR3, as DNA: TGCGCCAGCAGCTACAGGGAGGATTCCTACGAGCAGTACTTC.